Sequencing of this TCR beta chain was carried out in a study of cytomegalovirus exposure and HLA in healthy donors. At the level of the study: About 85 million unique TCR sequences came from HLA-typed donors in an early release. Whole-study results and caveats: Among the most significant clusters, several appeared linked to common viral pathogens in a later analysis. A later analysis, which compared TCR beta chains of equal frequency, found the HLA-associated ones more clonally expanded.

In the case of this clone: Its target is not known.

Primers: 60 Vbeta forward and 13 Jbeta reverse. Sequencing was performed with immunoSEQ multiplex PCR; in TCRdb, only in-frame clones are kept and a portion is missing. There are 140,000 or so clones in the sample; approximately 79% occur only once, and under 3.5% lies in the top ten. The sequence derives from a woman aged 30 to 39 in good health and CMV-seronegative. Sequenced input: PBMCs.

CDR3 region: CASSRLVTGHSTGELFF. The DNA of the CDR3 is TGCGCCAGCAGCCGACTCGTAACGGGACACTCCACCGGGGAGCTGTTTTTT. V and J are TRBV5-1 and TRBJ2-2, with a possible D match to TRBD1 (6 bases). V was trimmed by 4 bases and J by 4 bases, leaving 20 bases between them. Germline V gives CDR1 SGHRS, CDR2 YFSETQ. CDR3 length: 17 amino acids.